Included here is one TCR beta chain sequence, with context. This sample is part of a study of technical replicates of blood from several donors. CDR1 is MNHNS, CDR2 SASEGT, per germline. This CDR3 has 13 residues. Trimming removed 4 bases from V and 4 bases from J; junction bases left unmatched: 1. This table comes from immunoSEQ multiplex PCR, and its TCRdb copy is limited to in-frame clones, with some not included. The sample consists of roughly 100,000 clones, under 97% of them appearing once. J is TRBJ1-2 and V is TRBV6-1; 9 nucleotides agree with TRBD1. The receptor comes from a human donor in good health. The sample consisted of T cells isolated from PBMCs. The DNA of the CDR3 is TGTGCCAGCAGTGGGGACAGGGTCTATGGCTACACCTTC. Translating it yields CASSGDRVYGYTF.